This TCR beta chain was recovered during a study of human T cells and chemical hapten exposure (dated by TCRdb to about 2021). Study-wide context: For sensitization, 2% DPC in acetone was applied to a 2 cm by 2 cm area of upper inner arm skin. About 29 alopecia patients gave blood for TCR sequencing at one to four time points (pre-sensitization, 2, 6 and 24 weeks). Blood samples were taken from patients before sensitization (week 0) and then at 2, 6 and about 24 weeks after DPC sensitization. Libraries were pooled for sequencing, and per-sample TCR yields varied mainly because of small differences in library volumes within the pool. Alopecia areata with under or over 50% scalp involvement, alopecia totalis and alopecia universalis were represented in the patient cohort, which was mostly female. Patch testing was done on the upper back using Finn chambers containing 0.01% DPC, and results were scored after 6 days according to International Contact Dermatitis Research Group standards. Patients additionally received weekly therapeutic DPC doses to the scalp throughout the roughly 25-week study period. The study tracked peripheral blood TCR repertoire changes in vivo during primary and secondary sensitization to the hapten diphenylcyclopropenone (DPC) in alopecia patients. What the study reported, not specific to this receptor: A positive correlation was found between the number of PT1 expanded TCRs and patch test score, with significance reached at thresholds 8, 16 and 32 but not 4. Repeated subsampling changed both the strength of the expansion versus patch-test correlation and the threshold at which the correlation became significant. Because every patient had alopecia, a presumed autoimmune disease, the patients' immune response might differ from that of healthy individuals. No change with DPC sensitization was found in the number of TCRs above 1 in 1000 frequency, and no evidence of global repertoire structure alterations was found. Expanded TCRs formed significantly more large CDR3 similarity clusters than pre-sensitization or healthy control sets, consistent with antigen-driven responses.

Taken with the paper, the label for time point translates to: patch test 1, 2 weeks after DPC sensitization. In the paper's terms, the treatment or condition label means: therapeutic diphenylcyclopropenone sensitization with weekly scalp DPC. Blood at each patch-test visit was drawn before the patch test was applied. To be eligible, patients had to be aged 18 to 70, diagnosed with alopecia and judged suitable for DPC therapy, while pregnant patients were excluded. Total RNA was extracted from unfractionated whole blood that had been collected in Tempus Blood RNA tubes. The library was obtained by RACE. TCRdb records NextSeq 500 as the sequencer. Library preparation attached unique molecular identifiers to individual cDNA molecules for quantitative, reproducible TCR counting. For every blood RNA sample, sequencing covered both the TCR alpha and TCR beta chains. On the study's bioinformatics: A median of approximately 96,000 TCRs per sample was observed, with a range of 23,224 to 690,600. V, J and CDR3 annotation of the TCR reads was performed with the Decombinator software suite. For the PS versus PT1 abundance plots, all samples were subsampled to the same number of TCRs (28,000). TCRs were defined as expanded if absent before sensitization and observed at least eight times at the 2-week time point. TCRdb handled the public reads itself, with Q25 trimming in fastp and clone calling in MiXCR, and kept productive beta chains. Rows are unified per CDR3 protein, each entry keeping the most common DNA and genes. These V and J calls are TCRdb output, not the study's own analysis. The sample contains 80,000 or so distinct CDR3 sequences, approximately 11% of them found a single time. The ten largest account for approximately 4.6% of the sample.

Cut back by 1 base and 6 bases, the V and J ends lie 7 bases apart. CDR1 and CDR2 are read off the germline V gene as KGHSH and LQKENI. The CDR3 runs 14 amino acids, cysteine and phenylalanine included. Just the 42-base CDR3 DNA is kept, in frame starting at base 1. This clonotype showed up many times. Its specific antigen is unknown. No per-base quality is available; no much larger clone lies one base away. The specimen was whole blood, collected in connection with sensitization to the hapten diphenylcyclopropenone (DPC). The receptor comes from a woman aged 45-60 years with alopecia areata. Some clones in this sample may be carry-over from other donors' samples. This chain joins TRBV18 to TRBJ1-6, with the identity of the D gene unclear. The CDR3 region has the sequence CASSPQRRNSPLHF. The DNA reads TGTGCCAGCTCACCACAGCGGCGTAATTCACCCCTCCACTTT.